This TCR beta chain derives from a study of regulatory T cells in long-lasting Graves disease. For TCR beta, libraries came from iRepertoire HTBI primers and Arm-PCR of CDR3 regions. One entry per CDR3 protein results from TCRdb running MiXCR on the multiplex PCR reads. This table holds under 500,000 distinct CDR3 sequences, roughly 15% found once. This clonotype has at least ten counts. Its antigen remains unidentified. In germline, CDR1 is MNHNS, CDR2 SASEGT. Between the trimmed V and J ends, which lost 8 bases and 0 bases, there was a span of 14 bases. This CDR3 comprises 15 residues. Time point meaning: newly diagnosed GD, antithyroid drugs for less than 3 months. Researchers made the TCR library from RNA that was extracted from PBMCs. Overall study results and limits: Newly diagnosed disease favored TRBV20-1 and TRBJ2-1 over persistent disease. Accuracy was perhaps lowered by the small sample size.

The sample was also reused in another study, on T cells in Graves' hyperthyroidism and ophthalmopathy. From that study: Clinicians diagnosed patients from clinical symptoms, serum thyroxine and TRAb, thyroid ultrasound and orbital computed tomography. HTBI primers drove first-round RT-PCR of the TCR CDR3.

V gene TRBV6-1 combines with J gene TRBJ2-1; possibly TRBD2 for D (6 bases). The sequence was collected from a woman under 40 with Graves disease. The sequencing used peripheral blood mononuclear cells (PBMCs), collected at new diagnosis, from a patient treated with antithyroid drugs. CDR3 sequence (DNA): TGTGCCAGCTTGGTAGCGGCTTACTCCTACAATGAGCAGTTCTTC. Its protein product is CASLVAAYSYNEQFF.